This TCR beta chain originates from a study of T cell responses to AZD1222 COVID-19 vaccine. Study-wide findings and caveats: At baseline, seropositivity was found in only a handful of AZD1222 recipients. Reportedly, nearly half the spike-specific TCRs target unmutated variant regions. There were repertoire samples only from the period after the peak T cell response.

This clone was counted between two and nine times. Its antigen is currently unknown. Per the germline V gene, CDR1 is LNHNV and CDR2 is YYDKDF (reference sequence). The CDR3 contains 17 residues. Trimming pared 0 bases from V and 7 bases from J, leaving 19 bases between. The method was immunoSEQ multiplex PCR; TCRdb's version includes in-frame clones alone and lacks a portion of them. The table has approximately 150,000 clones, about 89% seen once. The clonotype originates from an adult who received the AZD1222 COVID-19 vaccine. The sequencing here drew on peripheral blood, taken 28 days after the second AZD1222 dose. The V and J genes are TRBV15 and TRBJ2-1, with D perhaps matching TRBD2 (6 bases). Here the CDR3 reads CATSRDLGTGAGNEQFF. The CDR3 DNA is TGTGCCACCAGCAGAGATCTAGGGACCGGGGCGGGGAATGAGCAGTTCTTC.